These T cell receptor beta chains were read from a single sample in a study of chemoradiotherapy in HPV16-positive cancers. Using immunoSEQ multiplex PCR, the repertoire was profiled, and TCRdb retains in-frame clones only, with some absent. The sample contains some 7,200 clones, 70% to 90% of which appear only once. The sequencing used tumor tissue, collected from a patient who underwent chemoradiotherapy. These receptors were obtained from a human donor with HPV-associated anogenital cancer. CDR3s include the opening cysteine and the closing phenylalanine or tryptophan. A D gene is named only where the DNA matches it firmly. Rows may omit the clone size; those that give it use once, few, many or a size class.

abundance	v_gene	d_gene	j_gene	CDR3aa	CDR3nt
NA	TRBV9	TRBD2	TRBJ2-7	CASSVREGGGYEQYF	TGTGCCAGCAGCGTCAGGGAAGGCGGGGGCTACGAGCAGTACTTC
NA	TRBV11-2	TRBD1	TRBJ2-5	CASSRGGTGEETQYF	TGTGCCAGCAGCCGAGGGGGGACAGGGGAAGAGACCCAGTACTTC
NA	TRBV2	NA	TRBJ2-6	CASRPHSSGANVLTF	TGTGCCAGCAGGCCCCACTCCTCTGGGGCCAACGTCCTGACTTTC
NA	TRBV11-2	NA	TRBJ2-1	CASSFMEQFF	TGTGCCAGCAGCTTTATGGAGCAGTTCTTC
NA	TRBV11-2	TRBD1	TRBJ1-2	CASSLDRDRGSGYTF	TGTGCCAGCAGCTTAGATCGGGACAGGGGGAGCGGCTACACCTTC
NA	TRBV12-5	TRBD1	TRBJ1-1	CASKGTGWTEAFF	TGTGCTAGTAAGGGGACAGGGTGGACTGAAGCTTTCTTT
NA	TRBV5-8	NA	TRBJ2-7	CASSFFQTHEQYF	TGTGCCAGCAGCTTCTTCCAGACCCACGAGCAGTACTTC
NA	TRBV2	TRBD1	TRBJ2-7	CASRVGQGDYEQYF	TGTGCCAGCAGGGTGGGACAGGGGGACTACGAGCAGTACTTC
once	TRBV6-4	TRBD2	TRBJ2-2	CARPGGENTGELFF	TGTGCCAGGCCGGGGGGAGAAAACACCGGGGAGCTGTTTTTT
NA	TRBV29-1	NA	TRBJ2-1	CSVEFGAPYNEQFF	TGCAGCGTTGAATTCGGGGCGCCCTACAATGAGCAGTTCTTC
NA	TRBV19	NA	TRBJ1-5	CASSIAVYGNQPQHF	TGTGCCAGTAGTATCGCTGTTTACGGGAACCAGCCCCAGCATTTT
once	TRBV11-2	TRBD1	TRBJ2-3	CASSRLRGTVLGFTDTQYF	TGTGCCAGCAGCCGTTTAAGGGGGACAGTTCTAGGGTTCACAGATACGCAGTATTTT
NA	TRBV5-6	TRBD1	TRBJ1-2	CASSLLGGGGYTF	TGTGCCAGCAGCTTGCTAGGGGGCGGTGGCTACACCTTC
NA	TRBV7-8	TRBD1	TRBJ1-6	CASSLGRQGGSPLHF	TGTGCCAGCAGCTTAGGTCGTCAGGGGGGTTCACCCCTCCACTTT
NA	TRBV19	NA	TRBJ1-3	CASSIDGISGNTIYF	TGTGCCAGTAGTATAGACGGAATCTCTGGAAACACCATATATTTT
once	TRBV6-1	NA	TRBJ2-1	CASSLGGAGANEQFF	TGTGCCAGCAGTCTCGGGGGCGCTGGGGCTAATGAGCAGTTCTTC
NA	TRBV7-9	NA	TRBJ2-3	CASSLARGADTQYF	TGTGCCAGCAGCTTAGCGAGGGGGGCAGATACGCAGTATTTT
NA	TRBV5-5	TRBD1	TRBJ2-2	CASSLGQGLNTGELFF	TGTGCCAGCAGCCTAGGACAGGGGCTTAACACCGGGGAGCTGTTTTTT
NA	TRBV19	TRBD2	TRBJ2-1	CASSIDSRLADAYNEQFF	TGTGCCAGTAGTATAGATAGTCGACTAGCGGACGCCTACAATGAGCAGTTCTTC